A single sample gave rise to the 28 T cell receptor beta chains below, sequenced in a study of tumor-infiltrating lymphocytes in primary liver carcinoma. The study co-extracted DNA and RNA from 20-30 mg of unsorted bulk tissue. The investigators made TCR beta cDNA from approximately 500 ng total RNA, using a constant-region primer. Slightly modified ARM-PCR, run as three nested multiplex PCR rounds, produced the TCR beta libraries. A C-beta reverse primer was combined with TRBV1-TRBV30 forward primers in the first two PCR rounds, and each round had roughly 11 cycles. A single record per CDR3 protein comes from TCRdb applying MiXCR to the multiplex PCR reads. The repertoire holds 80,000 to 100,000 distinct CDR3 sequences, roughly 70% seen once, with around 25% in the top ten. Material for sequencing was tumor-adjacent normal liver tissue. Source of these receptors: a man in his forties with primary liver carcinoma and hepatitis B virus infection.

The chain uses TRBV11-2 and TRBJ2-1, with D tentatively TRBD2 (6 bases). V was clipped by 8 bases and J by 5 bases, with 16 bases between them. Germline V gives CDR1 SGHAT, CDR2 FQNNGV. This CDR3 region has 14 residues. The CDR3 spells CASCPREYHNEQFF. The CDR3 coding sequence is TGTGCCAGCTGCCCCCGGGAGTATCACAATGAGCAGTTCTTC. Supplemented by reference TRBV11-2 and TRBJ2-1, the full variable domain reads EAGVAQSPRYKIIEKRQSVAFWCNPISGHATLYWYQQILGQGPKLLIQFQNNGVVDDSQLPKDRFSAERLKGVDSTLKIQPAKLEDSAVYLCASCPREYHNEQFFGPGTRLTVL.

This chain joins TRBV29-1 and TRBJ1-2; the D gene is possibly TRBD1 (5 bases). Trimming took off 8 bases at V and 5 bases at J, with 18 bases between the two ends. CDR1 is SQVTM and CDR2 is ANQGSEA in the germline V gene. The CDR3 contains 13 residues. For the CDR3, the DNA is TGCAGCATCGAATTTGACAGCCTTTATGGCTACACCTTC. Amino acids: CSIEFDSLYGYTF.

Comments on this clonotype: No conserved phenylalanine or tryptophan is present at the end of the CDR3, so a read error is the likely explanation. The genes are TRBV11-2 and TRBJ1-2; the D is unclear. This CDR3 comprises 16 residues. The germline CDR1 and CDR2 sequences are SGHAT and FQNNGV. Trimming left V 1 base short and J 4 bases short, with 16 bases between. The CDR3 protein is CASSLGGAGTLYGYTL. The DNA for the CDR3 is TGTGCCAGCAGCTTAGGAGGTGCAGGTACCCTCTATGGCTACACCTTA.

Remarks on this clonotype: Here the CDR3 omits its conserved ending phenylalanine or tryptophan, so a read error is the likely source. This chain uses TRBV11-2 with TRBJ2-3; D remains ambiguous. The CDR3 spans 15 residues. Looked up from germline, CDR1 is SGHAT and CDR2 is FQNNGV. CDR3 DNA sequence: TGTACCAGCCGCAAACTTTCTTCCCGCACAGATACGCAGTATCTT. This gives the protein CTSRKLSSRTDTQYL.

This clonotype was seen ten or more times. The V and J genes are TRBV5-4 and TRBJ2-3, with D unresolved. The ends were cut back, 0 bases at V and 4 bases at J, with 15 bases in the middle. Germline CDR1 SGHNT, CDR2 YYREEE (reference sequence). This CDR3 is 16 amino acids long. The CDR3 DNA reads as TGTGCCAGCAGCTTGGGTAATAGCCTATGGTCAGATACGCAGTATTTT. Protein sequence: CASSLGNSLWSDTQYF.

A note on this clonotype: A single base separates this from a much larger clone, so it may be a read error. V is TRBV10-3 and J is TRBJ1-1; D uncertain. This CDR3 comprises 14 residues. Germline CDR1 and CDR2: ENHRY and SYGVKD. DNA for the CDR3: TGTACCATCAGTGAGGGCAGCCAGAACACTGAAGCTTTCTTT. Translated: CTISEGSQNTEAFF.

This clonotype was counted at least ten times. V usage is TRBV11-2 and J usage is TRBJ2-2; D perhaps matches TRBD1 (6 bases). Trimming left V 3 bases short and J 10 bases short, with 15 bases between. Germline-derived CDR1 and CDR2 are SGHAT and FQNNGV. The CDR3 spans 14 residues. The CDR3 region has the DNA TGTGCCAGCAGCTTGCACAGGGAATCAGTGGAGCTGTTTTTT. Translating gives CASSLHRESVELFF.

This clonotype has ten or more counts. The chain uses TRBV4-1 and TRBJ2-1; TRBD2 matches 7 bases. The CDR3 length is 12 residues. V shed 1 base, J shed 9 bases, and the junction held 0 bases outside the gene matches. Germline CDR1 MGHRA, CDR2 YSYEKL. This CDR3 reads CASSQAGGEQFF. As DNA, the CDR3 is TGCGCCAGCAGCCAAGCGGGAGGTGAGCAGTTCTTC.

Note on this clonotype: A much larger clone differs by one base, so this may be a read error. The chain is built from TRBV4-1 and TRBJ2-7; D may be TRBD2 (5 bases). The CDR3 is 18 residues long. Germline CDR1 reads MGHRA; CDR2 reads YSYEKL. V lost 7 bases to trimming and J lost 5 bases, with 30 bases between them. The CDR3 sequence: CASNLPSRRAEGVDEQYF. The CDR3 DNA follows: TGCGCCAGCAACCTCCCGTCCAGAAGGGCCGAGGGAGTGGACGAGCAGTACTTC.

In regard to this clonotype: The junction departs from the called germline gene at one end, perhaps through a read error. The J gene is TRBJ2-5, the V gene TRBV13; weak D call: TRBD2 (5 bases). The germline V gene encodes CDR1 PRHDT and CDR2 FYEKMQ (reference sequence). This CDR3 contains 13 residues. The CDR3 nucleotides are TGTGTCAGCAGCTCCGGGCTCGGGGAGATCCAGTACTTC. Protein: CVSSSGLGEIQYF. The complete variable domain, with remaining parts taken from reference TRBV13 and TRBJ2-5, reads AAGVIQSPRHLIKEKRETATLKCYPIPRHDTVYWYQQGPGQDPQFLISFYEKMQSDKGSIPDRFSAQQFSDYHSELNMSSLELGDSALYFCVSSSGLGEIQYFGPGTRLLVL.

In the case of this clonotype: Just one base apart from a much larger clone, this may be a read error. The V and J genes are TRBV24-1 and TRBJ2-3; D call uncertain. Trimming took off 2 bases at V and 0 bases at J, with 17 bases between the two ends. The germline CDR1 and CDR2 sequences are KGHDR and SFDVKD. The CDR3 covers 18 residues. CDR3 bases: TGTGCCACCAGTGATTCCTCCCCCCTACATGCCAGCACAGATACGCAGTATTTT. Translation gives CATSDSSPLHASTDTQYF.

Points on this clonotype: Its ends do not fully match the called genes, so a read error is possible. V usage is TRBV5-5 and J usage is TRBJ2-3; perhaps TRBD1 as D (7 bases). The CDR3 is made up of 14 amino acids. Per germline, CDR1 SGHKS and CDR2 YYEKEE (reference sequence). CDR3 loop: CASSLLAGTDTRYF. CDR3 bases: TGTGCCAGCAGCTTGCTGGCGGGGACAGATACGCGGTATTTT.

Notes on this clonotype: Here the CDR3 omits its conserved ending phenylalanine or tryptophan, so a read error is the likely source. The DNA is left out, because the CDR3 cannot be placed on it with certainty; the CDR3 is given as TCRdb lists it. The chain is built from TRBV4-1 and TRBJ1-1. Inclusive of both ends, the CDR3 amounts to 14 amino acids. Germline V gene sequence: CDR1 MGHRA, CDR2 YSYEKL. This CDR3 is CASSQGTENTEALL.

The chain is built from TRBV29-1 and TRBJ2-7, with D unclear. The germline CDR1 and CDR2 sequences are SQVTM and ANQGSEA. The length of the CDR3 is 14 residues. DNA for the CDR3: TGCGGCACCTGGTCCTCAGGCAGCTCCTACGAGCAGTACTTC. It codes for CGTWSSGSSYEQYF.

This clonotype was detected once. The chain links TRBV30 to TRBJ2-2; possible D gene TRBD2, 6 bases. Germline CDR1 and CDR2: GTSNPN and SVGIG (reference sequence). The CDR3 runs to 13 residues. V lost 4 bases to trimming and J lost 1 base, with 7 bases between them. DNA of the CDR3: TGTGCCTGGACTAGCGTGAACACCGGGGAGCTGTTTTTT. Residues: CAWTSVNTGELFF.

This clonotype turned up a few times. V is TRBV30 and J is TRBJ2-1; TRBD2 aligns across 8 bases. CDR3 length: 13 residues. J lost 2 bases, V lost 5 bases, and 2 bases had no gene match. The germline gives CDR1 GTSNPN, CDR2 SVGIG (reference sequence). In DNA form, the CDR3 reads TGTGCCTGGGAGCGGGAGCCCTACAATGAGCAGTTCTTC. Residues: CAWEREPYNEQFF.

The chain recombines TRBV11-2 with TRBJ2-1, with D maybe TRBD2 (5 bases). V gave up 6 bases and J gave up 9 bases, with 15 bases separating them. The CDR3 loop spans 13 amino acids. The germline gives CDR1 SGHAT, CDR2 FQNNGV. In DNA, the CDR3 is TGTGCCAGCAGTTCAGATGTGGGAGCTGAGCAGTTCTTC. Its translation is CASSSDVGAEQFF.

As regards this clonotype: This clone may be a read error of a much larger clone one base away. The chain is built from TRBV7-8 and TRBJ1-1; TRBD1 is a possible D gene (5 bases). From germline, CDR1 is SGHVS and CDR2 FQNEAQ. The CDR3 loop spans 15 amino acids. Here the CDR3 reads CASNLVGRLNTEAFF. The CDR3 coding sequence is TGTGCCAGCAACTTAGTGGGACGGCTGAACACTGAAGCTTTCTTT. The complete variable domain, with remaining parts taken from reference TRBV7-8 and TRBJ1-1, reads GAGVSQSPRYKVAKRGQDVALRCDPISGHVSLFWYQQALGQGPEFLTYFQNEAQLDKSGLPSDRFFAERPEGSVSTLKIQRTQQEDSAVYLCASNLVGRLNTEAFFGQGTRLTVV.

Concerning this clonotype itself: One end of the junction is discordant with germline, which a read error may explain. The chain has TRBV6-4 and TRBJ2-1; 7 nucleotides align to TRBD1. The CDR3 has 14 amino acids. In germline, CDR1 is MRHNA, CDR2 SNTAGT. The CDR3 sequence: CANSNGSGGNEQFF. For the CDR3, the DNA is TGTGCCAACAGTAACGGGTCAGGGGGCAATGAGCAGTTCTTC.

The rearrangement links TRBV5-1 to TRBJ1-1; no firm D call. The CDR3 spans 11 residues. V was clipped by 4 bases and J by 1 base, with 2 bases between them. CDR1 SGHRS and CDR2 YFSETQ come from the germline V gene. The CDR3 region is CASSENTEAFF. The CDR3 DNA reads as TGCGCCAGCAGCGAGAACACTGAAGCTTTCTTT.

This clonotype has at least ten counts. This chain links TRBV30 with TRBJ1-6; D unclear. This CDR3 spans 13 amino acids. Per germline, CDR1 GTSNPN and CDR2 SVGIG (reference sequence). The CDR3 sequence is CGGAETYNSPLHF. CDR3 DNA: TGTGGCGGCGCAGAGACCTATAATTCACCCCTCCACTTT.

This clonotype was picked up a small number of times. This may be a read error, as it is one base from a much larger clone. J is TRBJ1-1 and V is TRBV29-1, with 8 bases aligning to TRBD1. The V gene end was trimmed by 8 bases and the J gene end by 1 base; junction bases not matched to a gene: 3. This CDR3 is built from 12 residues. Germline loops: CDR1 SQVTM, CDR2 ANQGSEA. The CDR3 loop reads CSLTGENTEAFF. As DNA, the CDR3 is TGCAGCTTGACAGGGGAGAACACTGAAGCTTTCTTT.

To note about this clonotype: A much more abundant neighbour one base away suggests this may be a read error. The genes are TRBV14 and TRBJ2-1; D gene uncertain. The V gene lost 5 bases and the J gene lost 8 bases, with 7 bases spanning the gap. This CDR3 comprises 11 residues. Germline CDR1 SGHDN, CDR2 FVKESK. CDR3 coding DNA: TGTGCCAGCAGCTTCGTCCATGAGCAGTTCTTC. Translated: CASSFVHEQFF.

Only a few counts were recorded for this clonotype. This sequence may be a read error, since a much larger clone differs from it by one base. This chain connects TRBV12-3 or TRBV12-4 to TRBJ1-1; D gene uncertain. The CDR3 length is 15 residues. CDR3 coding DNA: TGTACCAGCAGTTATCGCCCGAGAGGATACACTGAAGCTTTCTTT. Amino acid sequence: CTSSYRPRGYTEAFF.

This clonotype has a count of ten or more. The chain couples TRBV12-3 or TRBV12-4 to TRBJ2-1, with TRBD2 identical over 11 bases. CDR3 length: 16 residues. V gave up 6 bases and J gave up 4 bases; unmatched junction bases: 8. The CDR3 loop reads CASSELAGGRYNEQFF. Here the CDR3 DNA reads TGTGCCAGCAGCGAGCTAGCGGGGGGCCGGTACAATGAGCAGTTCTTC.

About this clonotype itself: The germline gene is not matched at one end of the junction; a read error may be the cause. This chain uses TRBV10-3 with TRBJ2-1, with D perhaps being TRBD1 or TRBD2 (6 bases each). CDR3 length: 15 amino acids. Looked up from germline, CDR1 is ENHRY and CDR2 is SYGVKD. The CDR3 reads CAIRGGGLGNNGQFF. The CDR3 nucleotides read TGTGCCATCCGGGGTGGGGGGCTCGGCAATAATGGGCAGTTCTTC.

The chain joins TRBV4-1 to TRBJ1-1; D is perhaps TRBD1 (6 bases). Germline V gene lookup returns CDR1 MGHRA and CDR2 YSYEKL. This CDR3 is built from 15 residues. The V end lost 0 bases, the J end lost 6 bases, and 14 bases lay between the germline ends. CDR3 nucleotides: TGCGCCAGCAGCCAAGATCCTTACAGGGTTGCTGAAGCTTTCTTT. Amino acids: CASSQDPYRVAEAFF.

The sample holds a few counts of this clonotype. The J gene is TRBJ2-1, the V gene TRBV7-9, with TRBD1 matching 9 bases. Unmatched junction bases numbered 5, after V lost 3 bases and J lost 5 bases. CDR1 and CDR2 from the germline V gene are SEHNR and FQNEAQ (reference sequence). There are 15 residues in the CDR3. The CDR3 protein is CASSLGDRAHNEQFF. The CDR3 nucleotides are TGTGCCAGCAGCTTGGGGGACAGGGCCCACAATGAGCAGTTCTTC.